The 5 T cell receptor beta chains presented below share a single source sample, sequenced in a study of tissue T cells after allogeneic stem cell transplantation. The data were produced by immunoSEQ multiplex PCR, yet TCRdb's version contains in-frame clones alone and is incomplete. The sample has about 1,000 clones; 75% to 95% are singletons. This specimen was spleen tissue, taken at autopsy. The source of these receptors is a male patient at least 60 years old with steroid-refractory graft-versus-host disease after an allogeneic stem cell transplant. Some of these T cells may belong to the graft donor.

The chain is built from TRBV5-1 and TRBJ2-3; perhaps TRBD2 as D (6 bases). This CDR3 has 13 residues. Trimming left V 0 bases short and J 10 bases short, with 12 bases between. CDR1 SGHRS and CDR2 YFSETQ come from the germline V gene. CDR3 residues: CASSLDQGLAQYF. Here the CDR3 DNA reads TGCGCCAGCAGCTTGGATCAGGGACTGGCGCAGTATTTT.

This clone was detected once. The chain recombines TRBV12-3 or TRBV12-4 with TRBJ1-1; D is perhaps TRBD1 (5 bases). The CDR3 loop spans 13 amino acids. V lost 1 base and J 5 bases, leaving 8 bases between the germline ends. CDR3 sequence reads: CASSLGGRTEAFF. The CDR3 DNA reads TGTGCCAGCAGTTTAGGGGGCCGGACTGAAGCTTTCTTT.

This clone was found a few times. This chain uses TRBV4-2 with TRBJ2-5; TRBD2 agrees at 9 bases. Unmatched junction bases numbered 0, after V lost 0 bases and J lost 1 base. Germline-derived CDR1 and CDR2 are LGHNA and YNFKEQ. CDR3 length: 15 amino acids. The CDR3 protein is CASSQERGGQETQYF. The CDR3 DNA reads TGTGCCAGCAGCCAAGAGCGGGGGGGCCAAGAGACCCAGTACTTC.

The chain uses TRBV25-1 and TRBJ2-1, with D possibly being TRBD1 (5 bases). Trimming removed 4 bases from V and 9 bases from J, with 13 bases in between. CDR3 size: 13 residues. In germline, CDR1 is MGHDK, CDR2 SYGVNS. The CDR3 here is CASSASTDSEQFF. In nucleotides, the CDR3 is TGTGCCAGCAGTGCGTCAACAGACAGTGAGCAGTTCTTC.

The chain employs TRBV4-2 and TRBJ2-1, with D perhaps matching TRBD1 or TRBD2 (5 bases each). From germline, CDR1 is LGHNA and CDR2 YNFKEQ. The CDR3 spans 15 residues. V was clipped by 0 bases and J by 4 bases, with 10 bases between them. DNA of the CDR3: TGTGCCAGCAGCCAAGATGTTGGGGGATACAATGAGCAGTTCTTC. Encoded protein: CASSQDVGGYNEQFF.